Described below is a single T cell receptor beta chain sequence and its context. Stated time point: pretreatment peripheral blood. The assay was immunoSEQ multiplex PCR, and TCRdb's table has in-frame clones only and misses some. The sample includes about 17,000 clones, 75% to 90% seen only once; the top ten take roughly 12%. This sample stems from a study of PD-L1 blockade in urothelial cancer. V was clipped by 4 bases and J by 8 bases, with 14 bases between them. The V gene's germline CDR1 is MNHNS and CDR2 SASEGT. This CDR3 has 14 residues. This clonotype was sampled from a man aged 65-85 years with urothelial cancer. The material sequenced was PBMCs, taken around atezolizumab (anti-PD-L1) treatment. The chain has TRBV6-1 and TRBJ1-4; possibly TRBD1 for D (5 bases). For the CDR3, the DNA is TGTGCCAGCAGTGCGGGGGAAGTGGCCGAAAAACTGTTTTTT. Its translation is CASSAGEVAEKLFF.